This TCR beta chain originates from a study of PD-L1 blockade in urothelial cancer. The data were produced by immunoSEQ multiplex PCR, yet TCRdb's version contains in-frame clones alone and is incomplete. The sample consists of some 52,000 clones, 84% of them appearing once. Patient sample counts ranged from 1 to 8, pretreatment and on-treatment. V lost 2 bases, J lost 2 bases, and 12 bases lay in between. CDR3 size: 15 residues. CDR1 and CDR2 (germline): SGDLS, YYNGEE. This TCR derives from a man in his forties with urothelial cancer. Specimen: PBMCs, collected around atezolizumab (anti-PD-L1) treatment. V is TRBV9 and J is TRBJ2-3; D is possibly TRBD2 (6 bases). CDR3 sequence reads: CASSVRGEVTDTQYF. As DNA, the CDR3 is TGTGCCAGCAGCGTGCGGGGTGAGGTCACAGATACGCAGTATTTT. The whole variable domain, remainder taken from reference TRBV9 and TRBJ2-3, is DSGVTQTPKHLITATGQRVTLRCSPRSGDLSVYWYQQSLDQGLQFLIQYYNGEERAKGNILERFSAQQFPDLHSELNLSSLELGDSALYFCASSVRGEVTDTQYFGPGTRLTVL.